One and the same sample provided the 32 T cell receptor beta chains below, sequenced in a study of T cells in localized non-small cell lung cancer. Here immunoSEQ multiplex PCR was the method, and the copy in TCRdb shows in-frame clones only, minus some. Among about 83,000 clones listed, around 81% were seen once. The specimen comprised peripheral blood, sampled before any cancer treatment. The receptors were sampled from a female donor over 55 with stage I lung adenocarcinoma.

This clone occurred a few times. The CDR3 coding sequence is TGTGCCAGCAGTGCCCAATGGAACACCGGGGAGCTGTTTTTT. Residues: CASSAQWNTGELFF. The chain uses TRBV27 and TRBJ2-2; D unresolved. With 5 bases removed from V and 1 base from J, the gap between germline ends came to 8 bases. In germline, CDR1 is MNHEY, CDR2 SMNVEV (reference sequence). The CDR3 covers 14 residues.

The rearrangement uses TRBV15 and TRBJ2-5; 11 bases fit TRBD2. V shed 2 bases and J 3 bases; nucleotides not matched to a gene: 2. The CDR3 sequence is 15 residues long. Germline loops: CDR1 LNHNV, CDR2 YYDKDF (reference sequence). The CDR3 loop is CATSRRSGGEETQYF. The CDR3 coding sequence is TGTGCCACCAGCAGACGTAGCGGGGGGGAAGAGACCCAGTACTTC.

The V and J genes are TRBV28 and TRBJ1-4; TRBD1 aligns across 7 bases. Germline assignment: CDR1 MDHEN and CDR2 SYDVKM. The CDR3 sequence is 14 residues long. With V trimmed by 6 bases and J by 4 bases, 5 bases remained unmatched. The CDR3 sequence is CASRSGQFNEKLFF. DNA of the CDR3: TGTGCCAGCAGATCGGGACAGTTTAATGAAAAACTGTTTTTT.

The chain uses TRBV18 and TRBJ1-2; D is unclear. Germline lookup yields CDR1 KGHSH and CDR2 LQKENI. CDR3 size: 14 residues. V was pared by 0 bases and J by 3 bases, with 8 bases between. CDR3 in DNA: TGTGCCAGCTCACCACCGAGCGGAGACTATGGCTACACCTTC. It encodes CASSPPSGDYGYTF.

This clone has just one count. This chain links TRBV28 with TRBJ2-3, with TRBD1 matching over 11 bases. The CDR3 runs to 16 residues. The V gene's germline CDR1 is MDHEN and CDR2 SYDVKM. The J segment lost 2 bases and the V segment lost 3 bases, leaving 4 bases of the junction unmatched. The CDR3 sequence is CASSFSDRGPTDTQYF. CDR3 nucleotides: TGTGCCAGCAGTTTTTCGGACAGGGGGCCCACAGATACGCAGTATTTT.

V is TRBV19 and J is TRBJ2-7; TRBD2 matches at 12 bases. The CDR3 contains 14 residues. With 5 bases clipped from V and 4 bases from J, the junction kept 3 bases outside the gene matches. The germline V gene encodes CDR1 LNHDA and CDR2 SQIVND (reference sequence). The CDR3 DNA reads TGTGCCAGTAGTGTGACTAGCGGGGGTTACGAGCAGTACTTC. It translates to CASSVTSGGYEQYF.

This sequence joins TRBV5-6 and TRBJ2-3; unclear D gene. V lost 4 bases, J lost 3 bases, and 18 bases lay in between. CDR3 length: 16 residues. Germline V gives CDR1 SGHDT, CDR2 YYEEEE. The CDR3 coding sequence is TGTGCCAGCAGCCCGAGGAATCTTCTTCGTACAGATACGCAGTATTTT. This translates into CASSPRNLLRTDTQYF. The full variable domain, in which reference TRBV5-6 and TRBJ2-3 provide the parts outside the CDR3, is DAGVTQSPTHLIKTRGQQVTLRCSPKSGHDTVSWYQQALGQGPQFIFQYYEEEERQRGNFPDRFSGHQFPNYSSELNVNALLLGDSALYLCASSPRNLLRTDTQYFGPGTRLTVL.

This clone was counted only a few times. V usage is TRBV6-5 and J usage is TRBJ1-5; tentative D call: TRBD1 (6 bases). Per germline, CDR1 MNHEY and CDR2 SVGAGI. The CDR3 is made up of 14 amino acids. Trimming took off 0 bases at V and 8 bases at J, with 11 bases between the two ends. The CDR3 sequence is CASSYSTGGEPQHF. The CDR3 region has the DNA TGTGCCAGCAGTTACTCGACAGGTGGGGAGCCCCAGCATTTT.

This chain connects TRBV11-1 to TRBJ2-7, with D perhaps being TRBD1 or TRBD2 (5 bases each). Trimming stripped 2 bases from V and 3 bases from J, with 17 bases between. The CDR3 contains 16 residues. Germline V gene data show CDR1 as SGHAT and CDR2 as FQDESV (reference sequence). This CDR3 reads CASSLNPGQASYEQYF. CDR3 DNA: TGTGCCAGCAGCTTAAATCCGGGGCAAGCTAGCTACGAGCAGTACTTC.

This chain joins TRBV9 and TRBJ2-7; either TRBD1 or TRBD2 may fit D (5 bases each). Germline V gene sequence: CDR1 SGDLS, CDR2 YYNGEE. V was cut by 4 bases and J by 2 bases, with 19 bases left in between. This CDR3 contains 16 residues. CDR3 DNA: TGTGCCAGCAGCCCCCAAGGGGACCGCTGGGCCTACGAGCAGTACTTC. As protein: CASSPQGDRWAYEQYF.

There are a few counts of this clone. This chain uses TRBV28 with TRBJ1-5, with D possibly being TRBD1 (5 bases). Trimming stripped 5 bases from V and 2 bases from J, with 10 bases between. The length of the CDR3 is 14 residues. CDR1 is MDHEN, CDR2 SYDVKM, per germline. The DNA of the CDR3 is TGTGCCAGCAGTAGGGGTCCCGGCAATCAGCCCCAGCATTTT. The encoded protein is CASSRGPGNQPQHF.

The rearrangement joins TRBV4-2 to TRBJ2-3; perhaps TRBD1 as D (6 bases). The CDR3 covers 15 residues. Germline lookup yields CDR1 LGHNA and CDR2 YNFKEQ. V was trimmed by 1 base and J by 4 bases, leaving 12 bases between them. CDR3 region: CASSQGNRDADTQYF. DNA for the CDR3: TGTGCCAGCAGCCAAGGGAACAGGGACGCAGATACGCAGTATTTT.

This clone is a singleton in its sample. The CDR3 spells CASSGSVGYEQFF. DNA of the CDR3: TGTGCCAGCAGTGGTTCAGTCGGTTATGAGCAGTTCTTC. The chain links TRBV25-1 to TRBJ2-1; D unclear. This CDR3 region has 13 residues. CDR1 MGHDK and CDR2 SYGVNS come from the germline V gene. Deletions cut 4 bases from V and 8 bases from J, with 12 bases between.

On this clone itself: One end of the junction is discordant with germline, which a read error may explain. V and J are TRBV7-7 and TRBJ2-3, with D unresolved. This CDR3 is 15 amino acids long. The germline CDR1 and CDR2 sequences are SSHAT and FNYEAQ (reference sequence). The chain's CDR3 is CASSLVPGSGDTQYF. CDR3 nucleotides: TGTGCTAGCAGCTTAGTCCCCGGTTCTGGGGATACGCAGTATTTT.

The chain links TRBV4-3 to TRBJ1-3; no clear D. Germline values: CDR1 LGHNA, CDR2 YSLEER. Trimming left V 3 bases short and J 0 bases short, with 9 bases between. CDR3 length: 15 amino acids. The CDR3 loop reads CASSQFSSSGNTIYF. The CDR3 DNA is TGCGCCAGCAGCCAGTTTTCGAGCTCTGGAAACACCATATATTTT.

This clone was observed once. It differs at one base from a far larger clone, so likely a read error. The CDR3 loop reads CASSLGGIQETQYF. As DNA, the CDR3 is TGTGCCAGCAGCTTAGGAGGGATCCAAGAGACCCAGTACTTC. J is TRBJ2-5 and V is TRBV7-3; D might be TRBD2 (6 bases). The CDR3 is 14 amino acids. Germline V gives CDR1 SGHTA, CDR2 FQGTGA. V lost 2 bases and J 1 base, leaving 8 bases between the germline ends.

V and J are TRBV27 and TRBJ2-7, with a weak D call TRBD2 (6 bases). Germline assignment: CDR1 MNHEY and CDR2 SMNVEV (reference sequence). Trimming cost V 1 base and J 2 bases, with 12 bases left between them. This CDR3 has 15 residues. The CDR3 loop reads CASSLFRGATYEQYF. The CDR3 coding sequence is TGTGCCAGCAGTTTATTTCGCGGGGCTACCTACGAGCAGTACTTC.

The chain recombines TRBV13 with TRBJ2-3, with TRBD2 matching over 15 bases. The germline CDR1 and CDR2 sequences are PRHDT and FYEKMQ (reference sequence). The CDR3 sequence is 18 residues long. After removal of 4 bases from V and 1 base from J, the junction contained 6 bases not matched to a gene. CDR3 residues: CASSYGTSGGLGTDTQYF. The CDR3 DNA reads TGTGCCAGCAGCTACGGGACTAGCGGGGGGCTAGGCACAGATACGCAGTATTTT.

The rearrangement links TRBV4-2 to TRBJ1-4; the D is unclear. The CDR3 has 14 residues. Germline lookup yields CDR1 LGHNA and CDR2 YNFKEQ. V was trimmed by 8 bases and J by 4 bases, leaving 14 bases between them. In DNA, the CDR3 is TGTGCCAGCGGGGAAGGTGACCTTAATGAAAAACTGTTTTTT. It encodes CASGEGDLNEKLFF.

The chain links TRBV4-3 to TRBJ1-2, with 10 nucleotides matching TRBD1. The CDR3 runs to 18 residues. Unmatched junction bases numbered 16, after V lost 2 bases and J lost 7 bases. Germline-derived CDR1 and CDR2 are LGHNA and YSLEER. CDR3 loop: CASSQTGQGEVPLGGYTF. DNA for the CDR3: TGCGCCAGCAGCCAAACCGGACAGGGGGAAGTGCCTTTGGGTGGCTACACCTTC.

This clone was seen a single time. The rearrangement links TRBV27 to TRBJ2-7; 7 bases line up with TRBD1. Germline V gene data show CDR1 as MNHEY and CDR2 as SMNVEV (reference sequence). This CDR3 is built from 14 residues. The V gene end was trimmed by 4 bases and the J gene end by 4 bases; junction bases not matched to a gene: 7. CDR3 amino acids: CASSSLDRAYEQYF. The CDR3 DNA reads TGTGCCAGCAGTTCCCTCGACAGGGCTTACGAGCAGTACTTC.

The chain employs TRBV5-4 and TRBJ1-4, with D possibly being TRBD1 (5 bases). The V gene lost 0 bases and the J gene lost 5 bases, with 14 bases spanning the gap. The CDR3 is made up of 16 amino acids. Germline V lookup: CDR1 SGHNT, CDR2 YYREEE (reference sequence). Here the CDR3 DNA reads TGTGCCAGCAGCTTGGGGACCGGGACGGTCAATGAAAAACTGTTTTTT. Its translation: CASSLGTGTVNEKLFF. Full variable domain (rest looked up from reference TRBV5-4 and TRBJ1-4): ETGVTQSPTHLIKTRGQQVTLRCSSQSGHNTVSWYQQALGQGPQFIFQYYREEENGRGNFPPRFSGLQFPNYSSELNVNALELDDSALYLCASSLGTGTVNEKLFFGSGTQLSVL.

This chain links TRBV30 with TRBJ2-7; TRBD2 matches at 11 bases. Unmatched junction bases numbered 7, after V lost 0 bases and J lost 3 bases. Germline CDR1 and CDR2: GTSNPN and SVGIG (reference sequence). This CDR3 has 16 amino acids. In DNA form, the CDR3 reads TGTGCCTGGAGTGTAGTAGGGACTAGCGGCCGCTACGAGCAGTACTTC. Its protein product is CAWSVVGTSGRYEQYF.

CDR3 sequence reads: CASSLGLAGYNEQFF. DNA for the CDR3: TGTGCCAGCAGTTTAGGGCTAGCAGGCTACAATGAGCAGTTCTTC. The chain is built from TRBV28 and TRBJ2-1; perhaps TRBD2 as D (5 bases). V lost 2 bases and J 3 bases, leaving 11 bases between the germline ends. The length of the CDR3 is 15 residues. The germline V gene has CDR1 MDHEN and CDR2 SYDVKM.

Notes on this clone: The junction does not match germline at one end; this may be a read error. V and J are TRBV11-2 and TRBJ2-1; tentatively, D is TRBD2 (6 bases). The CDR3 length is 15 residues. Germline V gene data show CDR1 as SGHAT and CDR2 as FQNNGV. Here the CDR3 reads CVSSLAPLAGGEQFF. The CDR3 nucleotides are TGTGTCAGCAGCTTGGCCCCACTAGCCGGGGGTGAGCAGTTCTTC.

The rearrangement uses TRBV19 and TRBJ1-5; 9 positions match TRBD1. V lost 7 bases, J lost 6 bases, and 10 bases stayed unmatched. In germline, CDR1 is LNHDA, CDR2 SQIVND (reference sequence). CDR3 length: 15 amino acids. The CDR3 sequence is CASTPRDRVGQPQHF. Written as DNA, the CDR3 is TGTGCCAGTACCCCCCGGGACAGGGTAGGTCAGCCCCAGCATTTT. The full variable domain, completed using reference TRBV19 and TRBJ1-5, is DGGITQSPKYLFRKEGQNVTLSCEQNLNHDAMYWYRQDPGQGLRLIYYSQIVNDFQKGDIAEGYSVSREKKESFPLTVTSAQKNPTAFYLCASTPRDRVGQPQHFGDGTRLSIL.

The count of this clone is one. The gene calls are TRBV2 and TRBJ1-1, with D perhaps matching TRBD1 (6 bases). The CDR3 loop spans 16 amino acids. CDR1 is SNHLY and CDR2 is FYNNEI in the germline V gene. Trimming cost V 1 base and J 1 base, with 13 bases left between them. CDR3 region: CASSEGGARRNTEAFF. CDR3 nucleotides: TGTGCCAGCAGTGAAGGGGGGGCGCGAAGGAACACTGAAGCTTTCTTT.

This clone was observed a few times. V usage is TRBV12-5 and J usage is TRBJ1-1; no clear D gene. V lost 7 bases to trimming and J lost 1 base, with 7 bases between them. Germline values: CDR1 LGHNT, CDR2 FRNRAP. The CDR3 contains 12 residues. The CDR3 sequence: CASALGNTEAFF. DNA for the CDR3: TGTGCTAGTGCCCTTGGGAACACTGAAGCTTTCTTT. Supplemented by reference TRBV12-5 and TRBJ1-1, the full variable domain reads DARVTQTPRHKVTEMGQEVTMRCQPILGHNTVFWYRQTMMQGLELLAYFRNRAPLDDSGMPKDRFSAEMPDATLATLKIQPSEPRDSAVYFCASALGNTEAFFGQGTRLTVV.

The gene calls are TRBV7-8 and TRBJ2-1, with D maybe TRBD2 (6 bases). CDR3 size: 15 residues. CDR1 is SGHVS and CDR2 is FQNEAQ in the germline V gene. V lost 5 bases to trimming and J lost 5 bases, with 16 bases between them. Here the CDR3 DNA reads TGTGCCAGCAGCGGTGCGGGACTGGGCAACAATGAGCAGTTCTTC. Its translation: CASSGAGLGNNEQFF. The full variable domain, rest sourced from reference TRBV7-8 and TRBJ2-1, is GAGVSQSPRYKVAKRGQDVALRCDPISGHVSLFWYQQALGQGPEFLTYFQNEAQLDKSGLPSDRFFAERPEGSVSTLKIQRTQQEDSAVYLCASSGAGLGNNEQFFGPGTRLTVL.

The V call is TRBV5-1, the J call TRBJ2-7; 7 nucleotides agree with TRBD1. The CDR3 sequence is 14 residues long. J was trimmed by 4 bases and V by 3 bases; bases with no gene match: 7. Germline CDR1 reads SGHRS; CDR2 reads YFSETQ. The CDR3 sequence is CASSSRQGNYEQYF. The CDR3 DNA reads TGCGCCAGCAGCTCTCGACAGGGTAATTACGAGCAGTACTTC.

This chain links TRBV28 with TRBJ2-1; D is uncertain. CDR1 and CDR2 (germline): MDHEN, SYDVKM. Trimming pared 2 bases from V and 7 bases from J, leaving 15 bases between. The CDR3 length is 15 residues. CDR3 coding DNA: TGTGCCAGCAGTTTAATCGGCATAAACGGGAATGAGCAGTTCTTC. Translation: CASSLIGINGNEQFF.

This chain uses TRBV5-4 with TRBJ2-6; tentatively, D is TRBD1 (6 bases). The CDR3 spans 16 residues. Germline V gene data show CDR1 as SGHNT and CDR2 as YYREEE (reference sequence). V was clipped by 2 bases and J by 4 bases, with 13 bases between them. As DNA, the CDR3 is TGTGCCAGCAGCTTTAACAGGGCTGCGGGGGCCAACGTCCTGACTTTC. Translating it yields CASSFNRAAGANVLTF.